Listed here are 9 T cell receptor beta chains from one sample, sequenced in a study of persistence of HIV-infected CD4 T cells. The antigens for these receptors are not known. This was the immunoSEQ version 4 assay in survey mode. Assay: immunoSEQ multiplex PCR; the TCRdb copy retains only in-frame clones and omits some. This sample has around 39,000 clones, with around 89% found just once. Anti-CD3/anti-CD28 beads served as a nonspecific positive control stimulus. CD4+ T cells upregulating both CD40 ligand and CD69 were sorted as responding cells. Source: CD4+ T cells sorted from PBMCs after 18-hour stimulation, taken from a patient who received antiretroviral therapy. The receptor set was obtained from an adult man with HIV who was CMV-seropositive.

The genes are TRBV6-1 and TRBJ2-4, with 10 bases aligning to TRBD1. Germline V gene lookup returns CDR1 MNHNS and CDR2 SASEGT. V dropped 2 bases and J dropped 3; count of bases not matched to a gene: 1. CDR3 size: 15 residues. CDR3 protein: CASSERTGGKNIQYF. The DNA of the CDR3 is TGTGCCAGCAGTGAACGGACAGGGGGCAAAAACATTCAGTACTTC.

The chain recombines TRBV9 with TRBJ1-1; D unresolved. V lost 3 bases and J 1 base, leaving 7 bases between the germline ends. Per the germline V gene, CDR1 is SGDLS and CDR2 is YYNGEE. The CDR3 is 13 residues long. CDR3 region: CASSAAGNTEAFF. The CDR3 DNA sequence: TGTGCCAGCAGCGCCGCAGGGAACACTGAAGCTTTCTTT.

V is TRBV28 and J is TRBJ1-2; a weak D match, TRBD1 (5 bases). V was trimmed by 6 bases and J by 4 bases, leaving 12 bases between them. The CDR3 sequence is 13 residues long. Per the germline V gene, CDR1 is MDHEN and CDR2 is SYDVKM. CDR3 in amino acids: CASSEGRSYGYTF. CDR3 DNA sequence: TGTGCCAGCAGCGAGGGACGGAGCTATGGCTACACCTTC.

The chain combines TRBV15 with TRBJ1-5, with D tentatively TRBD1 (5 bases). This CDR3 comprises 12 residues. V dropped 5 bases and J dropped 10 bases, with 12 bases sitting between them. Per germline, CDR1 LNHNV and CDR2 YYDKDF (reference sequence). In DNA, the CDR3 is TGTGCCACCAGCGCCCCAGGGAATCCCCAGCATTTT. Translating it yields CATSAPGNPQHF.

The J gene is TRBJ2-1, the V gene TRBV6-1; maybe TRBD2 (5 bases). With 3 bases removed from V and 6 bases from J, the gap between germline ends came to 9 bases. The CDR3 contains 13 residues. Germline lookup yields CDR1 MNHNS and CDR2 SASEGT. CDR3 DNA: TGTGCCAGCAGTGACAGACTAACCAATGAGCAGTTCTTC. Amino acids: CASSDRLTNEQFF.

This rearrangement joins TRBV24-1 to TRBJ2-6; weak D call: TRBD1 (6 bases). Germline V lookup: CDR1 KGHDR, CDR2 SFDVKD. CDR3 length equals 16 residues. V was pared by 5 bases and J by 0 bases, with 10 bases between. Here the CDR3 DNA reads TGTGCCACCAGTGGGGGGCCGAGCTCTGGGGCCAACGTCCTGACTTTC. The encoded protein is CATSGGPSSGANVLTF.

This clone was picked up one time. This chain uses TRBV6-1 with TRBJ1-2; D gene uncertain. Germline assignment: CDR1 MNHNS and CDR2 SASEGT. V shed 0 bases and J shed 4 bases, with 9 bases lying between them. The CDR3 consists of 14 residues. The CDR3 sequence is CASSEAPISYGYTF. In DNA form, the CDR3 reads TGTGCCAGCAGTGAAGCCCCGATCAGCTATGGCTACACCTTC.

The chain carries TRBV11-2 and TRBJ1-6; D is unresolved. Germline lookup yields CDR1 SGHAT and CDR2 FQNNGV. V gave up 5 bases and J gave up 0 bases, with 17 bases separating them. This CDR3 is built from 18 residues. This CDR3 is CASSARGKPGSYNSPLHF. The DNA of the CDR3 is TGTGCCAGCAGCGCGAGAGGTAAACCCGGCTCCTATAATTCACCCCTCCACTTT.

V gene TRBV5-1 combines with J gene TRBJ2-7, with TRBD1 matching 7 bases. V lost 4 bases to trimming and J lost 0 bases; unmatched junction nucleotides: 7. The CDR3 covers 15 residues. Germline V lookup: CDR1 SGHRS, CDR2 YFSETQ. In DNA, the CDR3 is TGCGCCAGCAGCCCAGGGACAGTAGACTCCTACGAGCAGTACTTC. Translating it yields CASSPGTVDSYEQYF.